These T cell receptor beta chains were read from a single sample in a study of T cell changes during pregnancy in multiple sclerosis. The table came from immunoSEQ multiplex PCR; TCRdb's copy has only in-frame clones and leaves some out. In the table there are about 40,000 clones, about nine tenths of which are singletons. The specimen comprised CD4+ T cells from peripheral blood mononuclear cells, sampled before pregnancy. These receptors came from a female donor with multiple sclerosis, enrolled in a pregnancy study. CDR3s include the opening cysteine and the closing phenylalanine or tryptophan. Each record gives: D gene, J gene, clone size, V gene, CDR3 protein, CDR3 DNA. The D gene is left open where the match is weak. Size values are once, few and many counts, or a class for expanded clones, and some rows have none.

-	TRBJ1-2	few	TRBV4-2	CASSQNNRAYGYTF	TGTGCCAGCAGCCAAAACAACAGGGCCTATGGCTACACCTTC
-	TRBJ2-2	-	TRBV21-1	CASSHKTSGAANTGELFF	TGTGCCAGCAGCCATAAGACTAGCGGGGCTGCGAACACCGGGGAGCTGTTTTTT
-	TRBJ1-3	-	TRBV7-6	CASSPPGAGGNTIYF	TGTGCCAGCAGCCCCCCCGGCGCGGGAGGAAACACCATATATTTT
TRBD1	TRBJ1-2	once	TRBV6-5	CASSSIQGGYTF	TGTGCCAGCAGTTCAATACAGGGGGGCTACACCTTC
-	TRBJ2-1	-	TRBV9	CASSPSQGNEQFF	TGTGCCAGCAGCCCCTCGCAGGGTAATGAGCAGTTCTTC
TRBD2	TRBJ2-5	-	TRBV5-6	CASSSGLAGGQETQYF	TGTGCCAGCAGCTCGGGACTAGCGGGGGGCCAAGAGACCCAGTACTTC
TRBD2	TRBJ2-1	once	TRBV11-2	CASSSGLAGGLYNEQFF	TGTGCCAGCAGCTCGGGACTAGCGGGGGGGCTATACAATGAGCAGTTCTTC
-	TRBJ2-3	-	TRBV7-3	CASSLAGGTDTQYF	TGTGCCAGCAGCTTGGCAGGGGGCACAGATACGCAGTATTTT
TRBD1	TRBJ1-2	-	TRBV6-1	CASSDSWGQGGGYTF	TGTGCCAGCAGTGACTCCTGGGGACAGGGGGGTGGCTACACCTTC
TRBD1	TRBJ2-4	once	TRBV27	CASSLFLTHRGENIQYF	TGTGCCAGCAGTTTATTCTTAACACACAGGGGGGAAAACATTCAGTACTTC
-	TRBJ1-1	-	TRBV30	CAWTWGEGTEAFF	TGTGCCTGGACGTGGGGGGAGGGCACTGAAGCTTTCTTT
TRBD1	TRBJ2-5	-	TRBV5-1	CASSLAGQKETQYF	TGCGCCAGCAGCTTGGCGGGACAGAAAGAGACCCAGTACTTC
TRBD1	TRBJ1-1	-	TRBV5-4	CASSLGQVNTEAFF	TGTGCCAGCAGTTTGGGACAGGTGAACACTGAAGCTTTCTTT
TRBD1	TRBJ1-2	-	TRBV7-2	CASSRTGQTYTF	TGTGCCAGCAGCAGAACGGGACAGACCTACACCTTC
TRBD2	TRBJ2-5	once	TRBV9	CASSPQRTSGGSRLNQETQYF	TGTGCCAGCAGCCCCCAGCGGACTAGCGGGGGCTCCCGTCTAAACCAAGAGACCCAGTACTTC
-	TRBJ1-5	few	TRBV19	CASSSPSRGGNQPQHF	TGTGCCAGTAGTTCCCCCTCGCGGGGCGGCAATCAGCCCCAGCATTTT
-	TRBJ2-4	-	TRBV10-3	CAISEAGRGTYF	TGTGCCATCAGTGAGGCTGGCAGGGGTACTTACTTC
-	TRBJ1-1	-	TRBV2	CASSEGPGPTEAFF	TGTGCCAGCAGTGAAGGGCCAGGGCCCACTGAAGCTTTCTTT
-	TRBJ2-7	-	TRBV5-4	CASSFDKTYEQYF	TGTGCCAGCAGCTTTGACAAAACCTACGAGCAGTACTTC
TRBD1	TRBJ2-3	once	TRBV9	CASSLDRAPDTQYF	TGTGCCAGCAGCCTTGACAGGGCGCCAGATACGCAGTATTTT
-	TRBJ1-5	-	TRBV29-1	CSIRFPTASDSNQPQHF	TGCAGCATACGATTCCCGACAGCCTCTGATAGCAATCAGCCCCAGCATTTT
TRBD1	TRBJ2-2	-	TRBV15	CATSKITVDRGRSNGELFF	TGTGCCACCAGCAAAATCACTGTCGACAGGGGGCGAAGTAACGGGGAGCTGTTTTTT
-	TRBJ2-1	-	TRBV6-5	CASRVDGGAYNEQFF	TGTGCCAGCAGAGTGGACGGAGGAGCCTACAATGAGCAGTTCTTC
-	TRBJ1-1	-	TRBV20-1	CSASSVAEAFF	TGCAGTGCTAGCTCTGTAGCTGAAGCTTTCTTT
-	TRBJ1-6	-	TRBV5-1	CASSPGGTRQNSPLHF	TGCGCCAGCAGCCCCGGCGGGACCCGTCAAAATTCACCCCTCCACTTT
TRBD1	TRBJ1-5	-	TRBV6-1	CASSEHRGYYQPQHF	TGTGCCAGCAGTGAACACAGGGGGTACTATCAGCCCCAGCATTTT
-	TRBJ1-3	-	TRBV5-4	CASSLAGVGNTIYF	TGTGCCAGCAGCTTGGCAGGGGTGGGAAACACCATATATTTT
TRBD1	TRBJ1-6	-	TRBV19	CASSVPGQGSNSPLHF	TGTGCCAGTAGCGTCCCGGGACAGGGATCTAATTCACCCCTCCACTTT
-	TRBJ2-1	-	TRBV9	CASSPQQGGEQFF	TGTGCCAGCAGCCCTCAGCAGGGAGGTGAGCAGTTCTTC
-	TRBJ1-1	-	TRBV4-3	CASSQRRGTEAFF	TGCGCCAGCAGCCAGAGGAGGGGAACTGAAGCTTTCTTT
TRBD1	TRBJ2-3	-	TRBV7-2	CASTQQGASTDTQYF	TGTGCCAGCACCCAACAGGGGGCGAGCACAGATACGCAGTATTTT
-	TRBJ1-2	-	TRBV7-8	CASSPGGGNYGYTF	TGTGCCAGCAGCCCCGGGGGGGGGAACTATGGCTACACCTTC
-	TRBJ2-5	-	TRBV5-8	CASSFVRVREETQYF	TGTGCCAGCAGCTTTGTTCGCGTCAGGGAAGAGACCCAGTACTTC
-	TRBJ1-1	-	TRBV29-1	CSVSQVLTEAFF	TGCAGCGTCTCACAGGTTCTGACTGAAGCTTTCTTT
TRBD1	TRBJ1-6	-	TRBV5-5	CASSLLPGQVLIGNSPLHF	TGTGCCAGCAGCTTGTTGCCGGGACAGGTCCTCATTGGGAATTCACCCCTCCACTTT
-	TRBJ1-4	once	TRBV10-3	CAIRGDGLTNELFF	TGTGCCATCCGCGGGGACGGCTTGACGAATGAACTGTTTTTT
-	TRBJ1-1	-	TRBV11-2	CASSQDRLNTEAFF	TGTGCCAGCAGCCAAGACAGACTGAACACTGAAGCTTTCTTT
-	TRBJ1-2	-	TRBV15	CATSRVSNYGYTF	TGTGCCACCAGCAGAGTCTCTAACTATGGCTACACCTTC
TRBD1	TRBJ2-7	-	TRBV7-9	CASSSRDRVTQYF	TGTGCCAGCAGCTCCCGGGACAGGGTGACGCAGTACTTC
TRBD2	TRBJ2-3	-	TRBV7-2	CASSSLAGGDTQYF	TGTGCCAGCAGCTCCCTAGCGGGGGGGGATACGCAGTATTTT
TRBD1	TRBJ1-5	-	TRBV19	CASSDRDRANQPQHF	TGTGCCAGTAGTGACCGGGACAGGGCGAATCAGCCCCAGCATTTT
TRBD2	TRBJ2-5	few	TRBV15	CATSMGSSGGRETQYF	TGTGCCACCAGCATGGGCTCTAGCGGGGGGCGGGAGACCCAGTACTTC
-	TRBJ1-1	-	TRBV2	CASSQTGPNTEAFF	TGTGCCAGCAGTCAGACAGGCCCGAACACTGAAGCTTTCTTT
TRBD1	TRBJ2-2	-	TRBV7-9	CASSLAWTGTGELFF	TGTGCCAGCAGCTTAGCGTGGACAGGGACCGGGGAGCTGTTTTTT
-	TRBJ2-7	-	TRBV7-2	CASSPRPRREQYF	TGTGCCAGCAGCCCTCGGCCCCGGAGGGAGCAGTACTTC
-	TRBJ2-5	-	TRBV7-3	CASSLRPGEETQYF	TGTGCCAGCAGCTTGAGGCCAGGGGAAGAGACCCAGTACTTC
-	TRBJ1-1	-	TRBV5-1	CASSLESEAFF	TGCGCCAGCAGCTTGGAGAGTGAAGCTTTCTTT
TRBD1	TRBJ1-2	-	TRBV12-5	CASGLGRDRGEYGYTF	TGTGCTAGTGGTTTGGGGCGGGACAGGGGGGAGTATGGCTACACCTTC
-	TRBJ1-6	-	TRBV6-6	CASRSTGLNSPLHF	TGTGCCAGCAGGTCGACAGGTTTAAATTCACCCCTCCACTTT
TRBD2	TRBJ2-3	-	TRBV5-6	CASSLELAGYSGTQYF	TGTGCCAGCAGCTTGGAACTAGCGGGGTATTCAGGTACGCAGTATTTT
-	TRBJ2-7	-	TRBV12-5	CASGLQGREQYF	TGTGCTAGTGGTTTGCAGGGTCGCGAGCAGTACTTC
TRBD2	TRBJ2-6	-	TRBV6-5	CASRAAGAGANVLTF	TGTGCCAGCAGGGCCGCGGGAGCTGGGGCCAACGTCCTGACTTTC
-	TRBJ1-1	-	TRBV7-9	CASSLWGGNTEAFF	TGTGCCAGCAGCTTATGGGGGGGGAACACTGAAGCTTTCTTT
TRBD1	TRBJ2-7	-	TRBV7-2	CASSSRTGGYEQYF	TGTGCCAGCAGCTCCCGGACAGGGGGGTACGAGCAGTACTTC
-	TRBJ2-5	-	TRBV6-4	CASSDHEGVASLETQYF	TGTGCCAGCAGTGACCACGAGGGGGTAGCCTCGCTTGAGACCCAGTACTTC
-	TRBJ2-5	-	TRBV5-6	CASSLNQGLQETQYF	TGTGCCAGCAGCTTGAACCAGGGGCTCCAAGAGACCCAGTACTTC
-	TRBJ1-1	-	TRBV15	CATSRADTEAFF	TGTGCCACCAGCAGAGCGGACACTGAAGCTTTCTTT
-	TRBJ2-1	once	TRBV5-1	CASSLETTHNEQFF	TGCGCCAGCAGCTTAGAGACTACCCACAATGAGCAGTTCTTC
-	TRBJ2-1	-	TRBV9	CASSPRSLEGNEQFF	TGTGCCAGCAGCCCCCGGTCACTGGAGGGGAATGAGCAGTTCTTC